These 18 T cell receptor beta chains originate from one sample sequenced in a study of blood T cell repertoires in COVID-19. Generated by immunoSEQ multiplex PCR, the TCRdb table keeps only in-frame clones and is missing some. Of around 270,000 clones in the sample, about 80% were seen once. Sequencing used peripheral blood. The receptors originated from a person between 65 and 79 years old with COVID-19, enrolled during active disease.

This rearrangement joins TRBV9 to TRBJ2-3; 12 bases match TRBD2. The V segment lost 3 bases and the J segment 2 bases; nucleotides outside the gene matches: 7. The CDR3 is 17 residues long. Looked up from germline, CDR1 is SGDLS and CDR2 is YYNGEE. The CDR3 DNA follows: TGTGCCAGCAGCGAACCGGGACTAGCGGGCATCACAGATACGCAGTATTTT. Amino acid sequence: CASSEPGLAGITDTQYF.

Concerning this clone itself: The germline gene is not matched at one end of the junction; a read error may be the cause. V gene TRBV29-1 combines with J gene TRBJ1-1; D remains unclear. This CDR3 region has 14 residues. Germline CDR1 SQVTM, CDR2 ANQGSEA. This CDR3 reads CSVEVGNRNAEAFF. In DNA form, the CDR3 reads TGCAGCGTTGAAGTCGGGAATAGGAACGCTGAAGCTTTCTTT. The full variable domain, in which reference TRBV29-1 and TRBJ1-1 provide the parts outside the CDR3, is SAVISQKPSRDICQRGTSLTIQCQVDSQVTMMFWYRQQPGQSLTLIATANQGSEATYESGFVIDKFPISRPNLTFSTLTVSNMSPEDSSIYLCSVEVGNRNAEAFFGQGTRLTVV.

The chain recombines TRBV19 with TRBJ2-1, with a possible D match to TRBD2 (5 bases). V was pared by 3 bases and J by 9 bases, with 12 bases between. The germline V gene encodes CDR1 LNHDA and CDR2 SQIVND (reference sequence). The CDR3 is 13 amino acids. This chain's CDR3 is CASSIHGGGEQFF. The CDR3 DNA reads as TGTGCCAGTAGTATTCACGGAGGAGGTGAGCAGTTCTTC.

In its sample, this clone was seen once. The rearrangement links TRBV7-2 to TRBJ1-6; D remains unclear. CDR1 and CDR2 (germline): SGHTA, FQGNSA. Trimming left V 5 bases short and J 7 bases short, with 9 bases between. The CDR3 covers 13 residues. The CDR3, as DNA: TGTGCCAGCAGCCCAGCGGGAAATTCACCCCTCCACTTT. Translated, it gives CASSPAGNSPLHF. The full variable domain, its missing parts supplied by reference TRBV7-2 and TRBJ1-6, is GAGVSQSPSNKVTEKGKDVELRCDPISGHTALYWYRQSLGQGLEFLIYFQGNSAPDKSGLPSDRFSAERTGGSVSTLTIQRTQQEDSAVYLCASSPAGNSPLHFGNGTRLTVT.

This chain links TRBV11-2 with TRBJ1-5, with D possibly TRBD1 on 6 matching bases. The CDR3 loop spans 15 amino acids. The germline V gene encodes CDR1 SGHAT and CDR2 FQNNGV. The V end lost 3 bases, the J end lost 7 bases, and 16 bases lay between the germline ends. CDR3 nucleotide sequence: TGTGCCAGCAGCTTGGACAGCTCCCTTCACCAGCCCCAGCATTTT. The encoded protein is CASSLDSSLHQPQHF.

The V call is TRBV19, the J call TRBJ2-6; 10 bases align to TRBD1. This CDR3 comprises 18 residues. J lost 5 bases, V lost 5 bases, and 12 bases had no gene match. Germline V gene lookup returns CDR1 LNHDA and CDR2 SQIVND (reference sequence). This CDR3 reads CASSGTGTGAPRANVLTF. The DNA of the CDR3 is TGTGCCAGTAGTGGAACCGGGACAGGGGCCCCCAGGGCCAACGTCCTGACTTTC.

This clone was observed once. The chain couples TRBV3-1 (or the pseudogene TRBV3-2) to TRBJ2-3; TRBD2 matches 14 bases. CDR1 is LGHDT and CDR2 is YNNKEL in the germline V gene (reference sequence). There are 19 residues in the CDR3. Trimming cost V 3 bases and J 5 bases; bases outside gene matches: 13. The CDR3 sequence is CASSQDQGLAGECGDTQYF. CDR3 coding DNA: TGTGCCAGCAGCCAGGATCAGGGACTAGCGGGAGAGTGTGGAGATACGCAGTATTTT.

The chain joins TRBV15 to TRBJ2-1, with a tentative D call TRBD2 (5 bases). Germline-derived CDR1 and CDR2 are LNHNV and YYDKDF (reference sequence). V lost 0 bases, J lost 9 bases, and 9 bases lay in between. The CDR3 contains 13 residues. CDR3 sequence (DNA): TGTGCCACCAGCAGAGATCAGAGCGGTGAGCAGTTCTTC. It yields the protein CATSRDQSGEQFF.

The chain combines TRBV15 with TRBJ1-5, with 7 bases that match TRBD1. The V segment lost 0 bases and the J segment 4 bases; nucleotides outside the gene matches: 3. This CDR3 comprises 15 residues. Germline CDR1 and CDR2: LNHNV and YYDKDF (reference sequence). The CDR3 loop is CATSREQGQNQPQHF. The CDR3 bases are TGTGCCACCAGCAGAGAACAGGGGCAAAATCAGCCCCAGCATTTT.

The chain is built from TRBV5-1 and TRBJ2-1; TRBD2 might be the D (7 bases). The germline gives CDR1 SGHRS, CDR2 YFSETQ. Trimming removed 4 bases at V and 1 base at J, with 15 bases between. The CDR3 covers 16 residues. The CDR3 protein is CASSIGGDLSYNEQFF. The DNA of the CDR3 is TGCGCCAGCAGCATAGGGGGGGACTTGTCCTACAATGAGCAGTTCTTC. The full variable domain, in which reference TRBV5-1 and TRBJ2-1 provide the parts outside the CDR3, is KAGVTQTPRYLIKTRGQQVTLSCSPISGHRSVSWYQQTPGQGLQFLFEYFSETQRNKGNFPGRFSGRQFSNSRSEMNVSTLELGDSALYLCASSIGGDLSYNEQFFGPGTRLTVL.

The chain has TRBV5-4 and TRBJ2-7, with 11 bases aligning to TRBD2. CDR3 length: 15 amino acids. Germline trimming cut 4 bases from V and 2 bases from J; bases unmatched to any gene: 5. Germline lookup yields CDR1 SGHNT and CDR2 YYREEE (reference sequence). The CDR3 region is CASSPDSGRAYEQYF. The DNA of the CDR3 is TGTGCCAGCAGCCCGGATAGCGGGAGGGCCTACGAGCAGTACTTC.

The V gene is TRBV28, the J gene TRBJ1-1, with no clear D. This CDR3 comprises 14 residues. The germline CDR1 and CDR2 sequences are MDHEN and SYDVKM. Trimming stripped 6 bases from V and 2 bases from J, with 13 bases between. CDR3 bases: TGTGCCAGCAGGGGAGAACTCCCCAACACTGAAGCTTTCTTT. This codes for CASRGELPNTEAFF.

Worth noting for this clone: The same CDR3 arises from other DNA sequences in this sample as well. The V call is TRBV7-3, the J call TRBJ1-2; TRBD1 agrees at 7 bases. Trimming at V came to 5 bases and at J to 2 bases, leaving 2 bases not matched to a gene. The CDR3 has 13 amino acids. The germline gives CDR1 SGHTA, CDR2 FQGTGA. DNA for the CDR3: TGTGCCAGCAGCCCGACAGGGAACTATGGCTACACCTTC. Amino acid sequence: CASSPTGNYGYTF.

The chain joins TRBV7-3 to TRBJ1-6; the D gene is possibly TRBD1 (5 bases). CDR1 is SGHTA, CDR2 FQGTGA, per germline. V was trimmed by 2 bases and J by 5 bases, leaving 7 bases between them. This CDR3 is built from 14 residues. The CDR3 nucleotides read TGTGCCAGCAGCTTAGGGGGGGATAATTCACCCCTCCACTTT. Translation: CASSLGGDNSPLHF.

The chain uses TRBV5-1 and TRBJ2-7; D is possibly TRBD2 (6 bases). The CDR3 contains 12 residues. Per the germline V gene, CDR1 is SGHRS and CDR2 is YFSETQ. Deletions cut 4 bases from V and 12 bases from J, with 17 bases between. CDR3 DNA sequence: TGCGCCAGCAGCCCGGTGGGGGGAGAAGGGTACTTC. Translating gives CASSPVGGEGYF. Complete variable domain (other parts from reference TRBV5-1 and TRBJ2-7): KAGVTQTPRYLIKTRGQQVTLSCSPISGHRSVSWYQQTPGQGLQFLFEYFSETQRNKGNFPGRFSGRQFSNSRSEMNVSTLELGDSALYLCASSPVGGEGYFGPGTRLTVT.

CDR3 nucleotide sequence: TGTGCCAGCAGCTTAGTAGGCGGGACCGTGGCTGAAGCTTTCTTT. This encodes CASSLVGGTVAEAFF. V usage is TRBV7-2 and J usage is TRBJ1-1, with a possible D match to TRBD1 (5 bases). Trimming removed 1 base at V and 6 bases at J, with 15 bases between. Germline CDR1 reads SGHTA; CDR2 reads FQGNSA. The CDR3 has 15 residues.

V and J are TRBV12-3 or TRBV12-4 and TRBJ1-4; D is ambiguous. The germline V and J ends were trimmed by 3 bases and 6 bases, with 2 bases remaining between them. The CDR3 spans 11 residues. Written as DNA, the CDR3 is TGTGCCAGCAGTTTCGATGAAAAACTGTTTTTT. It specifies CASSFDEKLFF.

This clone has more than one count but fewer than ten. The genes are TRBV18 and TRBJ1-1, with 8 bases fitting TRBD1. Germline CDR1 KGHSH, CDR2 LQKENI. The CDR3 spans 15 residues. V lost 8 bases, J lost 4 bases, and 12 bases stayed unmatched. Here the CDR3 reads CASTTGAVGVTEAFF. The CDR3 nucleotides are TGTGCCAGCACGACAGGGGCCGTTGGGGTCACTGAAGCTTTCTTT.